This T cell receptor beta chain was captured by sequencing in a study of shared clonotypes between healthy human individuals. Per germline, CDR1 SGDLS and CDR2 YYNGEE. This CDR3 has 16 residues. The V end was cut by 8 bases, the J end by 6 bases, with 24 bases between. Study-wide points: Of the naive CD4 clonotypes, 4% to 5% were shared across a few donors.

At deep level, the assay was performed. Assay used: immunoSEQ multiplex PCR; TCRdb lists only in-frame clones, some missing. The data hold 2 million to 2.5 million clones, with about 90% observed a single time. Comments on this clone: What it recognizes is unknown.

Sequencing was done on a sample of naive CD4+ T cells from PBMCs. The subset denotes: CD45RA+ positively selected. This clonotype was obtained from a man aged 18 to 30 in good health. Some clones in this sample may be carry-over from other donors' samples. The rearrangement uses TRBV9 and TRBJ1-5; no definite D call. The CDR3 sequence is CASSGPLPPGSQPQHF. CDR3 DNA sequence: TGTGCCAGTTCGGGCCCCCTCCCCCCGGGGAGTCAGCCCCAGCATTTT.